One sample yielded the 21 T cell receptor beta chains listed below, sequenced in a study of T-cell memory formation after mild COVID-19. TCRdb re-called the 5' RACE reads with MiXCR, one entry per CDR3 protein. The sample carries about half a million distinct CDR3 sequences, 18% recorded once. The sequenced sample was PBMCs or a T cell subset sorted from them (not recorded which). The receptors shown here come from an adult woman who had mild COVID-19 (a few samples of this study predate the infection). Cell type and time point are not known.

This clonotype was detected a few times. With a much larger clone just one base away, this may be a read error. The chain has TRBV2 and TRBJ2-2; no clear D gene. CDR3 size: 12 residues. CDR1 is SNHLY and CDR2 is FYNNEI in the germline V gene. V was trimmed by 7 bases and J by 0 bases, leaving 3 bases between them. CDR3 in amino acids: CASTSNTGELFF. The CDR3 DNA reads as TGTGCCAGCACCTCGAACACCGGGGAGCTGTTTTTT.

This clonotype occurred a few times. The rearrangement joins TRBV12-3 or TRBV12-4 to TRBJ1-2, with D tentatively TRBD1 (5 bases). V lost 3 bases, J lost 4 bases, and 9 bases lay in between. The CDR3 sequence is 13 residues long. CDR3 loop: CASSLPGLYGYTF. The CDR3 DNA sequence: TGTGCCAGCAGTTTGCCAGGGCTCTATGGCTACACCTTC.

In this sample, this clonotype turned up a few times. The chain links TRBV7-9 to TRBJ2-5; 8 bases line up with TRBD1. This CDR3 has 14 residues. Germline lookup yields CDR1 SEHNR and CDR2 FQNEAQ (reference sequence). V was pared by 3 bases and J by 0 bases, with 0 bases of the junction left unmatched. The CDR3 loop reads CASSLDRDQETQYF. CDR3 sequence (DNA): TGTGCCAGCAGCTTGGACAGGGACCAAGAGACCCAGTACTTC. Supplemented by reference TRBV7-9 and TRBJ2-5, the full variable domain reads DTGVSQNPRHKITKRGQNVTFRCDPISEHNRLYWYRQTLGQGPEFLTYFQNEAQLEKSRLLSDRFSAERPKGSFSTLEIQRTEQGDSAMYLCASSLDRDQETQYFGPGTRLLVL.

This clonotype was found a few times. This chain uses TRBV5-1 with TRBJ1-2; TRBD1 is a possible D gene (6 bases). V was trimmed by 3 bases and J by 2 bases, leaving 11 bases between them. Germline loops: CDR1 SGHRS, CDR2 YFSETQ. The CDR3 has 14 amino acids. The CDR3 region has the DNA TGCGCCAGCAGCTCCGACAGGAGGAACTATGGCTACACCTTC. It codes for CASSSDRRNYGYTF.

This clonotype was found many times. V usage is TRBV2 and J usage is TRBJ1-2; D unresolved. V was clipped by 6 bases and J by 8 bases, with 25 bases between them. Germline V gene lookup returns CDR1 SNHLY and CDR2 FYNNEI. The CDR3 has 16 residues. The CDR3 protein is CASSLGRQSTPGGYTF. CDR3 in DNA: TGTGCCAGCAGCCTGGGCCGGCAATCCACCCCGGGAGGCTACACCTTC. Based on the CDR3 plus reference TRBV2 and TRBJ1-2, the full variable domain is EPEVTQTPSHQVTQMGQEVILRCVPISNHLYFYWYRQILGQKVEFLVSFYNNEISEKSEIFDDQFSVERPDGSNFTLKIRSTKLEDSAMYFCASSLGRQSTPGGYTFGSGTRLTVV.

The chain links TRBV4-3 to TRBJ2-1; 11 bases align to TRBD2. The V gene end was trimmed by 1 base and the J gene end by 4 bases; junction bases not matched to a gene: 6. Germline CDR1 reads LGHNA; CDR2 reads YSLEER. CDR3 length equals 17 residues. The CDR3, as DNA: TGCGCCAGCAGCCAAGGTATTACTAGCGGGAGTTACAATGAGCAGTTCTTC. It is translated as CASSQGITSGSYNEQFF.

CDR3 sequence reads: CASTPGQETYYEQYF. For the CDR3, the DNA is TGTGCCAGCACCCCTGGACAGGAGACCTACTACGAGCAGTACTTC. The chain uses TRBV12-3 or TRBV12-4 and TRBJ2-7; 7 bases map to TRBD1. The CDR3 is made up of 15 amino acids. V was clipped by 7 bases and J by 3 bases; unmatched bases: 12.

This clonotype was observed a few times. The V and J genes are TRBV6-6 and TRBJ2-1; 10 bases are shared with TRBD2. This CDR3 comprises 14 residues. Germline values: CDR1 MNHNY, CDR2 SVGAGI (reference sequence). After removal of 10 bases from V and 7 bases from J, the junction contained 10 bases not matched to a gene. The CDR3 spells CATTSGRAENEQFF. The CDR3 DNA sequence: TGTGCCACGACCAGCGGGAGGGCCGAAAATGAGCAGTTCTTC.

The table lists this clonotype with a few counts. The rearrangement links TRBV6-5 to TRBJ2-5, with D possibly being TRBD1 (5 bases). Looked up from germline, CDR1 is MNHEY and CDR2 is SVGAGI. V lost 0 bases, J lost 1 base, and 12 bases lay in between. The CDR3 spans 16 residues. The DNA of the CDR3 is TGTGCCAGCAGTTACTCGTCAGGGTACCCCCAAGAGACCCAGTACTTC. This gives the protein CASSYSSGYPQETQYF.

There are many counts of this clonotype. The chain has TRBV7-9 and TRBJ2-1; 10 bases align to TRBD2. The CDR3 is made up of 16 amino acids. V lost 4 bases and J lost 2; bases outside the gene matches: 5. CDR1 and CDR2 (germline): SEHNR, FQNEAQ (reference sequence). The CDR3 DNA follows: TGTGCCAGCAGCTCCGAGACTAGCGGGCCCTACAATGAGCAGTTCTTC. Translation gives CASSSETSGPYNEQFF.

This clonotype was observed many times. The chain carries TRBV5-1 and TRBJ2-5, with D perhaps matching TRBD2 (6 bases). V was shortened by 2 bases and J by 1 base, with 9 bases between the two germline ends. CDR1 and CDR2 from the germline V gene are SGHRS and YFSETQ. The CDR3 has 14 amino acids. The CDR3 protein is CASSLRGSQETQYF. CDR3 DNA: TGCGCCAGCAGCTTACGGGGGAGCCAAGAGACCCAGTACTTC.

In this sample, this clonotype turned up a few times. V and J are TRBV7-9 and TRBJ1-1; D possibly corresponds to TRBD1 (5 bases). CDR3 size: 16 residues. Germline V CDR1 and CDR2: SEHNR, FQNEAQ (reference sequence). Trimming removed 4 bases at V and 1 base at J, with 16 bases between. CDR3 amino acids: CASSSSQGRKNTEAFF. The DNA of the CDR3 is TGTGCCAGCAGCTCGAGTCAGGGAAGAAAGAACACTGAAGCTTTCTTT.

This clonotype was observed a single time. V gene TRBV7-6 combines with J gene TRBJ1-5; D is undetermined. V lost 0 bases and J lost 3, with 9 bases in between. CDR1 and CDR2 from the germline V gene are SGHVS and FNYEAQ. The CDR3 covers 15 residues. CDR3: CASSLAGFDNQPQHF. The CDR3 DNA is TGTGCCAGCAGCTTAGCAGGGTTCGACAATCAGCCCCAGCATTTT.

This clonotype was seen a handful of times. The rearrangement links TRBV5-8 to TRBJ1-2, with TRBD1 matching over 9 bases. The germline V gene encodes CDR1 SGHTS and CDR2 YDEGEE. This CDR3 is built from 15 residues. Losses at the gene ends were 3 bases for V and 3 bases for J; bases not matched to a gene: 6. The CDR3 spells CASSYGQGRDYGYTF. The CDR3 DNA reads as TGTGCCAGCAGCTACGGACAGGGGAGAGACTATGGCTACACCTTC.

This clonotype occurred a few times. The chain joins TRBV25-1 to TRBJ1-2, with TRBD1 as a possible D gene (5 bases). From germline, CDR1 is MGHDK and CDR2 SYGVNS. Trimming removed 9 bases at V and 6 bases at J, with 20 bases between. This CDR3 is built from 14 residues. The CDR3 coding sequence is TGTGCCAGTGCCGGGAGGGACCCGCGCCATGGCTACACCTTC. This encodes CASAGRDPRHGYTF.

This clonotype was recorded a few times. The gene calls are TRBV7-2 and TRBJ2-4; weak D call: TRBD2 (5 bases). Germline CDR1 is SGHTA and CDR2 is FQGNSA. V shed 1 base and J shed 11 bases, with 6 bases lying between them. This CDR3 is 11 amino acids long. This chain's CDR3 is CASSLGTVQYF. DNA for the CDR3: TGTGCCAGCAGCTTAGGGACTGTTCAGTACTTC.

CDR3 protein: CASSLRAGGTSTDTQYF. CDR3 in DNA: TGTGCCAGCAGCTTAAGGGCAGGGGGCACCAGCACAGATACGCAGTATTTT. The V and J genes are TRBV11-3 and TRBJ2-3, with TRBD1 identical over 8 bases. The CDR3 totals 17 residues. Per germline, CDR1 SGHNT and CDR2 YENEEA. The trim removed 2 bases at V and 0 bases at J, leaving 7 bases unmatched.

This clonotype has a handful of counts. This chain uses TRBV5-1 with TRBJ2-1; D remains ambiguous. The CDR3 runs 15 residues. V dropped 2 bases and J dropped 0 bases, with 9 bases sitting between them. Germline loops: CDR1 SGHRS, CDR2 YFSETQ. CDR3 DNA: TGCGCCAGCAGCTTCTCCGTTAGCTCCTACAATGAGCAGTTCTTC. It is translated as CASSFSVSSYNEQFF.

In this sample, this clonotype turned up a few times. The rearrangement joins TRBV5-1 to TRBJ1-2, with 7 bases identical to TRBD1. In germline, CDR1 is SGHRS, CDR2 YFSETQ. This CDR3 has 14 amino acids. J was trimmed by 4 bases and V by 0 bases; bases with no gene match: 3. The CDR3 DNA follows: TGCGCCAGCAGCTTGGGAGGGGGCATCTATGGCTACACCTTC. Translating it yields CASSLGGGIYGYTF.

This clonotype was recorded a few times. This sequence joins TRBV30 and TRBJ1-1, with D unresolved. CDR1 is GTSNPN and CDR2 is SVGIG in the germline V gene (reference sequence). This CDR3 has 16 residues. Deletions cut 5 bases from V and 0 bases from J, with 19 bases between. The CDR3 sequence: CAWQPNPVRLNTEAFF. CDR3 coding DNA: TGTGCCTGGCAACCAAATCCCGTCAGATTGAACACTGAAGCTTTCTTT.

In this sample, this clonotype turned up many times. J is TRBJ2-5 and V is TRBV5-1; 13 nucleotides agree with TRBD2. This CDR3 region has 16 residues. Germline lookup yields CDR1 SGHRS and CDR2 YFSETQ. V trimming: 0 bases; J trimming: 5 bases; junction bases outside the gene matches: 4. The CDR3 DNA reads TGCGCCAGCAGCTTGGGGACTAGCGGGAGCCGTGAGACCCAGTACTTC. Translated: CASSLGTSGSRETQYF.